The rows below give T cell receptor beta chains drawn from one sample of a study of T cell responses to AZD1222 COVID-19 vaccine. Using immunoSEQ multiplex PCR, the repertoire was profiled, and TCRdb retains in-frame clones only, with some absent. The data contain around 63,000 clones, 85% of them singletons. Specimen: peripheral blood, collected on day 0 of AZD1222 vaccination. The receptor source for this set is an adult in good health. Each CDR3 is given with its conserved first and last residue. D genes are given only for firm matches. The size entry is marked missing in some rows and otherwise reads once, few, many or a size class.

clone_size	v_call	d_call	j_call	cdr3_nt	cdr3_aa
-	TRBV7-3	TRBD1	TRBJ2-2	TGTGCCAGCAGCTCCCGGACAGGGGGCACCGGGGAGCTGTTTTTT	CASSSRTGGTGELFF
-	TRBV5-6	-	TRBJ2-5	TGTGCCAGCAGCGGGACATCTCAGGGGATCGGGGAGACCCAGTACTTC	CASSGTSQGIGETQYF
-	TRBV7-9	-	TRBJ1-5	TGTGCCAGCAAACAGAGGGGGGCAAATAGCAATCAGCCCCAGCATTTT	CASKQRGANSNQPQHF
-	TRBV19	TRBD1	TRBJ2-1	TGTGCCAGTAGGGGGGGACAGGGCGTCGCCCATGAGCAGTTCTTC	CASRGGQGVAHEQFF
-	TRBV9	TRBD2	TRBJ2-2	TGTGCCAGCAGCCCCCTCGGGCGGGGGGGCACCGGGGAGCTGTTTTTT	CASSPLGRGGTGELFF
-	TRBV5-4	-	TRBJ2-7	TGTGCCAGCAGCCCGGCGGGCACGGCCTACGAGCAGTACTTC	CASSPAGTAYEQYF
-	TRBV29-1	TRBD2	TRBJ2-3	TGCAGCGTACGAAGCGGGGGGAGCACAGATACGCAGTATTTT	CSVRSGGSTDTQYF
-	TRBV5-1	-	TRBJ2-1	TGCGCCACCAGGGGGGCAGGATACTACAATGAGCAGTTCTTC	CATRGAGYYNEQFF
-	TRBV30	-	TRBJ1-4	TGTGCCTGGAGTGAAGGGGTTAATGAAAAACTGTTTTTT	CAWSEGVNEKLFF
-	TRBV30	-	TRBJ1-6	TGTGCCTGGAGTGTAAGGGGGGGTTCGAATTCACCCCTCCACTTT	CAWSVRGGSNSPLHF
-	TRBV11-2	TRBD2	TRBJ2-7	TGTGCCAGCAGCAGGACTAGCGGGGGGACCTACGAGCAGTACTTC	CASSRTSGGTYEQYF
-	TRBV5-6	TRBD2	TRBJ2-1	TGTGCCAGCAGCTTGCCTAGCGGGGGCCCCTACAATGAGCAGTTCTTC	CASSLPSGGPYNEQFF
-	TRBV7-9	-	TRBJ2-7	TGTGCCAGCAGCTTAGTCCCCGGCAGCTACGAGCAGTACTTC	CASSLVPGSYEQYF
-	TRBV15	-	TRBJ2-3	TGTGCCACCAGCAGAGGTTTTATTGGCAGAGAAAGCACAGATACGCAGTATTTT	CATSRGFIGRESTDTQYF
once	TRBV5-4	-	TRBJ2-2	TGTGCCAGCAGCCGCGAAGGGGGCGGGGAGCTGTTTTTT	CASSREGGGELFF
-	TRBV5-1	-	TRBJ2-1	TGCGCCAGCAGCTACAACCAGGGAGGATCCTACAATGAGCAGTTCTTC	CASSYNQGGSYNEQFF
-	TRBV24-1	TRBD1	TRBJ2-5	TGTGCCACCAGTGGGGGACAGGCCGGCGGGGAGACCCAGTACTTC	CATSGGQAGGETQYF
-	TRBV10-3	-	TRBJ2-3	TGTGCCATCAGTGAGCCGAGGGCATCAGGTACGCAGTATTTT	CAISEPRASGTQYF
-	TRBV7-2	TRBD1	TRBJ1-4	TGTGCCAGCAGCTTACCGGGACAGGGTGGCGAAAAACTGTTTTTT	CASSLPGQGGEKLFF
-	TRBV2	-	TRBJ1-6	TGTGCCAGCAGTCCCCTAACCGGGACACTCCACTTT	CASSPLTGTLHF
-	TRBV9	TRBD2	TRBJ2-3	TGTGCCAGCAGCGACTCCGCGGGGGAAAGCACAGATACGCAGTATTTT	CASSDSAGESTDTQYF
-	TRBV7-2	-	TRBJ1-3	TGTGCCAGCAGCTTATCAGCTCCAGGCTCTGGAAACACCATATATTTT	CASSLSAPGSGNTIYF
-	TRBV19	TRBD1	TRBJ1-2	TGTGCCAGTAGTGTCCGACAGGGGGCGACTGATGGCTACACCTTC	CASSVRQGATDGYTF
-	TRBV5-1	-	TRBJ2-5	TGCGCCAGCAGCTTGGGGGGAGTGCAAGAGACCCAGTACTTC	CASSLGGVQETQYF
-	TRBV18	-	TRBJ2-5	TGTGCCAGCTCACCGCGGGTTTGGGAGACCCAGTACTTC	CASSPRVWETQYF
-	TRBV27	-	TRBJ1-2	TGTGCCAGCAGGGTTATGGCCGGCAGTTCCAACTATGGCTACACCTTC	CASRVMAGSSNYGYTF
-	TRBV9	-	TRBJ2-1	TGTGCCAGCAGCGTAGACTTCAGCTCCTACAATGAGCAGTTCTTC	CASSVDFSSYNEQFF
-	TRBV18	-	TRBJ1-3	TGTGCCAGCTCACCGCCGTTGGCCGGCTCAACCCGAAACACCATATATTTT	CASSPPLAGSTRNTIYF
-	TRBV3-1/TRBV3-2	-	TRBJ1-2	TGTGCCAGCAGCCAAGATGACAGATTTGGTGGCTACACCTTC	CASSQDDRFGGYTF
-	TRBV19	TRBD1	TRBJ1-6	TGTGCCAGTAGTCCACAGGGGGGCGATCCACCCCTCCACTTT	CASSPQGGDPPLHF
-	TRBV30	-	TRBJ2-1	TGTGCCTGGACTAATCCTAGCCGTGCAAACAATGAGCAGTTCTTC	CAWTNPSRANNEQFF
-	TRBV15	-	TRBJ2-1	TGTGCCACCAGCAGAGAGGGCAGGGGTGTCACGCAGTTCTTC	CATSREGRGVTQFF
few	TRBV11-2	TRBD1	TRBJ1-6	TGTGCCAGCAGTCTAGGTGACAGGGGGGGGAATTCACCCCTCCACTTT	CASSLGDRGGNSPLHF
few	TRBV5-6	-	TRBJ1-5	TGTGCCAGCAGCTTGAGGGGGAGGGTCAATCAGCCCCAGCATTTT	CASSLRGRVNQPQHF
-	TRBV5-6	TRBD1	TRBJ2-7	TGTGCCAGCAGCGCCCTGGGACAGGGGGCGGCCGAGCAGTACTTC	CASSALGQGAAEQYF
-	TRBV30	-	TRBJ2-1	TGTGCCTGGAAGGGGGGGAGCTCCTACAATGAGCAGTTCTTC	CAWKGGSSYNEQFF
-	TRBV6-1	-	TRBJ1-1	TGTGCCAGCAGTGAAATGGGGGCCACTGAAGCTTTCTTT	CASSEMGATEAFF
-	TRBV27	-	TRBJ1-1	TGTGCCAGCAGTTTGTGGCTTCAGAACACTGAAGCTTTCTTT	CASSLWLQNTEAFF
-	TRBV18	-	TRBJ2-2	TGTGCCAGCTCACCGCTTGAGGAGCTGTTTTTT	CASSPLEELFF
-	TRBV5-8	TRBD1	TRBJ1-3	TGTGCCAGCACCCTGACAGGGCGCTCTGGAAACACCATATATTTT	CASTLTGRSGNTIYF
-	TRBV29-1	-	TRBJ2-2	TGCAGCGCCCTGAGGAGAAACACCGGGGAGCTGTTTTTT	CSALRRNTGELFF
-	TRBV20-1	-	TRBJ1-2	TGCAGTGCTGGAGGGAACTATGGCTACACCTTC	CSAGGNYGYTF
-	TRBV7-2	-	TRBJ1-4	TGTGCCAGCAGCCCTCCGGATTTGGAAAAACTGTTTTTT	CASSPPDLEKLFF
few	TRBV11-2	-	TRBJ1-1	TGTGCCAGCAGTCCGTTGGGCAGAAAGAACACTGAAGCTTTCTTT	CASSPLGRKNTEAFF